Each of the 21 T cell receptor beta chains below was sequenced from the same sample in a study of cytomegalovirus exposure and HLA in healthy donors (dated by TCRdb to about 2017). Library construction relied on the immunoSEQ multiplex PCR assay. The multiplex PCR relied on a mix of 60 forward primers for TCR Vbeta segments and 13 reverse primers for TCR Jbeta segments. The table was pulled from immuneACCESS by TCRdb, which kept in-frame rearrangements only. Such tables lose some clones; where checked, under half of the loss comes from unresolved V genes, and the rest has no known cause. The sample data list approximately 190,000 clones, and about 80% of these were observed just once. The ten largest clonotypes hold roughly an eighth of the sample. The sequencing sample was made of PBMCs. The receptors shown here come from a woman younger than 45 in good health and CMV-seropositive.

The V call is TRBV11-1, the J call TRBJ2-2; tentative D call: TRBD1 (6 bases). Germline V lookup: CDR1 SGHAT, CDR2 FQDESV (reference sequence). CDR3 length: 14 amino acids. Trimming removed 6 bases at V and 7 bases at J, with 15 bases between. The CDR3 region is CASRQLTGLGELFF. For the CDR3, the DNA is TGTGCCAGCAGGCAACTTACAGGGCTCGGGGAGCTGTTTTTT.

V is TRBV2 and J is TRBJ2-2; possible D gene TRBD1, 6 bases. V lost 4 bases to trimming and J lost 0 bases, with 12 bases between them. The V gene's germline CDR1 is SNHLY and CDR2 FYNNEI. The CDR3 sequence is 16 residues long. Here the CDR3 reads CASSVTGSANTGELFF. CDR3 sequence (DNA): TGTGCCAGCAGTGTGACAGGTAGCGCGAACACCGGGGAGCTGTTTTTT.

With respect to this clone: At one boundary the junction diverges from the germline segment, which might be a read error. The rearrangement joins TRBV7-9 to TRBJ2-1; 15 bases align to TRBD2. The CDR3 covers 18 residues. Germline CDR1 SEHNR, CDR2 FQNEAQ (reference sequence). This CDR3 is CSSSLGTSGRFGDNEQFF. CDR3 sequence (DNA): TGTTCCAGCAGCTTAGGGACTAGCGGGAGGTTTGGGGACAATGAGCAGTTCTTC.

This chain connects TRBV5-5 to TRBJ2-1, with D hard to call. Germline CDR1 SGHKS, CDR2 YYEKEE (reference sequence). CDR3 length equals 15 residues. Trimming took 1 base from V and 2 from J, leaving 10 bases between them. As DNA, the CDR3 is TGTGCCAGCAGCTTGCTCCCAGAAGCCTACAATGAGCAGTTCTTC. Its translation is CASSLLPEAYNEQFF.

The V and J genes are TRBV27 and TRBJ2-1; the match to TRBD2 covers 14 bases. CDR3 length: 19 residues. The V gene end was trimmed by 2 bases and the J gene end by 0 bases; junction bases not matched to a gene: 6. Germline V CDR1 and CDR2: MNHEY, SMNVEV (reference sequence). The CDR3 here is CASSLRRLAGGGSYNEQFF. DNA of the CDR3: TGTGCCAGCAGTTTAAGGAGACTAGCGGGAGGGGGCTCCTACAATGAGCAGTTCTTC.

The J gene is TRBJ2-5, the V gene TRBV5-4; D is undetermined. With 2 bases removed from V and 4 bases from J, the gap between germline ends came to 15 bases. Germline loops: CDR1 SGHNT, CDR2 YYREEE (reference sequence). CDR3 size: 15 residues. The CDR3 region has the DNA TGTGCCAGCAGCTTTAGAGAGGTTGCCCCAGAGACCCAGTACTTC. It yields the protein CASSFREVAPETQYF.

The chain links TRBV7-9 to TRBJ1-4; tentatively, D is TRBD1 (6 bases). Trimming cost V 6 bases and J 8 bases, with 16 bases left between them. The germline gives CDR1 SEHNR, CDR2 FQNEAQ (reference sequence). The CDR3 extends over 14 amino acids. This CDR3 is CASRQQGKGEKLFF. CDR3 nucleotide sequence: TGTGCCAGCAGGCAACAGGGTAAAGGCGAAAAACTGTTTTTT.

The chain links TRBV7-9 to TRBJ2-2; the match to TRBD2 covers 11 bases. Germline-derived CDR1 and CDR2 are SEHNR and FQNEAQ (reference sequence). V gave up 5 bases and J gave up 3 bases; unmatched junction bases: 2. The CDR3 has 15 amino acids. The CDR3 nucleotides are TGTGCCAGCAGCAAGGGACTAGCGGACACCGGGGAGCTGTTTTTT. Amino acids: CASSKGLADTGELFF.

V is TRBV5-1 and J is TRBJ1-2; D call uncertain. The length of the CDR3 is 13 residues. V was shortened by 0 bases and J by 2 bases, with 5 bases between the two germline ends. From germline, CDR1 is SGHRS and CDR2 YFSETQ. CDR3 residues: CASSLGQNYGYTF. The CDR3 bases are TGCGCCAGCAGCTTGGGGCAGAACTATGGCTACACCTTC.

As DNA, the CDR3 is TGTGCCAGCAGCCAAGAGTACGGGGGAAACTCCTACGAGCAGTACTTC. Translation: CASSQEYGGNSYEQYF. This chain joins TRBV14 and TRBJ2-5; tentative D call: TRBD2 (6 bases). The closer fit of TRBJ2-7 to the DNA end suggests the J call may be wrong. The CDR3 has 16 amino acids. The germline V gene has CDR1 SGHDN and CDR2 FVKESK.

The rearrangement uses TRBV30 and TRBJ1-2; 8 bases are shared with TRBD1. The germline gives CDR1 GTSNPN, CDR2 SVGIG (reference sequence). V trimming: 1 base; J trimming: 4 bases; junction bases outside the gene matches: 8. The CDR3 is made up of 15 amino acids. DNA of the CDR3: TGTGCCTGGAGTGCGATCAGGGGGCGATTCTATGGCTACACCTTC. It specifies CAWSAIRGRFYGYTF.

This clone was counted once. The chain combines TRBV30 with TRBJ2-7; the D gene is possibly TRBD1 (5 bases). The V and J ends lost 2 bases and 4 bases respectively, with 9 bases between them. CDR3 size: 12 residues. Germline assignment: CDR1 GTSNPN and CDR2 SVGIG (reference sequence). The CDR3 nucleotides are TGTGCCTGGAGTAGTACAGGTTACGAGCAGTACTTC. Protein product: CAWSSTGYEQYF.

The chain links TRBV2 to TRBJ2-3; perhaps TRBD2 as D (5 bases). Germline V gene sequence: CDR1 SNHLY, CDR2 FYNNEI. The CDR3 runs 18 residues. Deletions cut 9 bases from V and 1 base from J, with 26 bases between. The CDR3 DNA reads as TGTGCCAGTTCTTTCGTCGTAACACCCGTGGGAGGCACAGATACGCAGTATTTT. Protein product: CASSFVVTPVGGTDTQYF.

This sequence joins TRBV18 and TRBJ1-1, with D uncertain. Trimming cost V 5 bases and J 0 bases, with 10 bases left between them. This CDR3 has 14 amino acids. Germline CDR1 reads KGHSH; CDR2 reads LQKENI. The CDR3 DNA reads TGTGCCAGCTCAGCGCAGGCTATGAACACTGAAGCTTTCTTT. Translation gives CASSAQAMNTEAFF.

The genes are TRBV11-1 and TRBJ2-1; 8 nucleotides agree with TRBD2. V dropped 1 base and J dropped 7; count of bases not matched to a gene: 3. The length of the CDR3 is 14 residues. Germline lookup yields CDR1 SGHAT and CDR2 FQDESV (reference sequence). The CDR3 DNA is TGTGCCAGCAGCTTAGGGACTAGCAAGAATGAGCAGTTCTTC. This codes for CASSLGTSKNEQFF.

The CDR3 region is CASSPYRGAGTGELFF. The CDR3 DNA reads TGTGCCAGCAGCCCATACCGGGGGGCCGGCACCGGGGAGCTGTTTTTT. J is TRBJ2-2 and V is TRBV5-8; D is perhaps TRBD2 (7 bases). Germline CDR1 reads SGHTS; CDR2 reads YDEGEE. The ends were cut back, 4 bases at V and 4 bases at J, with 17 bases in the middle. The CDR3 contains 16 residues. The variable domain in full, with the rest retrieved from reference TRBV5-8 and TRBJ2-2, is EAGVTQSPTHLIKTRGQQATLRCSPISGHTSVYWYQQALGLGLQFLLWYDEGEERNRGNFPPRFSGRQFPNYSSELNVNALELEDSALYLCASSPYRGAGTGELFFGEGSRLTVL.

The sample holds one count of this clone. The chain couples TRBV19 to TRBJ2-5, with D maybe TRBD2 (6 bases). Germline lookup yields CDR1 LNHDA and CDR2 SQIVND (reference sequence). The V end lost 1 base, the J end lost 1 base, and 7 bases lay between the germline ends. The CDR3 has 14 amino acids. The CDR3 bases are TGTGCCAGTAGTATAGGGGAGGCCCAAGAGACCCAGTACTTC. Amino acid sequence: CASSIGEAQETQYF.

The chain is built from TRBV5-4 and TRBJ2-3; no definite D call. This CDR3 contains 14 residues. Germline V lookup: CDR1 SGHNT, CDR2 YYREEE (reference sequence). V gave up 4 bases and J gave up 0 bases, with 9 bases separating them. The CDR3 is CASSQSASTDTQYF. CDR3 coding DNA: TGTGCCAGCAGCCAGAGCGCTAGCACAGATACGCAGTATTTT.

There are a few counts of this clone. The chain is built from TRBV30 and TRBJ2-3, with 7 bases that match TRBD1. Trimming at V came to 4 bases and at J to 3 bases, leaving 7 bases not matched to a gene. The CDR3 covers 14 residues. From germline, CDR1 is GTSNPN and CDR2 SVGIG (reference sequence). The CDR3 loop is CAWTWTGITDTQYF. The CDR3 nucleotides are TGTGCCTGGACCTGGACAGGTATTACAGATACGCAGTATTTT.

V gene TRBV5-1 combines with J gene TRBJ2-3; D might be TRBD1 (6 bases). The germline CDR1 and CDR2 sequences are SGHRS and YFSETQ. The CDR3 extends over 14 amino acids. Trimming removed 3 bases at V and 2 bases at J, with 10 bases between. This CDR3 is CASSSRDTTDTQYF. In DNA, the CDR3 is TGCGCCAGCAGCTCCCGGGACACCACAGATACGCAGTATTTT. The full variable domain, its missing parts supplied by reference TRBV5-1 and TRBJ2-3, is KAGVTQTPRYLIKTRGQQVTLSCSPISGHRSVSWYQQTPGQGLQFLFEYFSETQRNKGNFPGRFSGRQFSNSRSEMNVSTLELGDSALYLCASSSRDTTDTQYFGPGTRLTVL.

This clone was counted between two and nine times. V gene TRBV11-2 combines with J gene TRBJ1-4; weak D call: TRBD1 (6 bases). This CDR3 has 15 amino acids. V was clipped by 4 bases and J by 8 bases, with 17 bases between them. Germline values: CDR1 SGHAT, CDR2 FQNNGV. Here the CDR3 reads CASSSTRGAGEKLFF. In DNA, the CDR3 is TGTGCCAGCAGCTCTACGCGGGGGGCCGGAGAAAAACTGTTTTTT.